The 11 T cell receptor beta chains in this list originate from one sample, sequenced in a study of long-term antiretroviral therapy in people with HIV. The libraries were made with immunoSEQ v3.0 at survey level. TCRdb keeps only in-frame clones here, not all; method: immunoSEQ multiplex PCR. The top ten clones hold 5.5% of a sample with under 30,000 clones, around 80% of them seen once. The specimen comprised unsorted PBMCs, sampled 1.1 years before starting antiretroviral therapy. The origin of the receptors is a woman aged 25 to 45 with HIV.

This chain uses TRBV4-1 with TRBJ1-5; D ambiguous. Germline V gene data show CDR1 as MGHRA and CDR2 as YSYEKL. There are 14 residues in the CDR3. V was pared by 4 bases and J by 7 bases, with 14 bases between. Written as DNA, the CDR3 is TGCGCCAGCAGCCTCAATGGCGGGGAGCAGCCCCAGCATTTT. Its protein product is CASSLNGGEQPQHF.

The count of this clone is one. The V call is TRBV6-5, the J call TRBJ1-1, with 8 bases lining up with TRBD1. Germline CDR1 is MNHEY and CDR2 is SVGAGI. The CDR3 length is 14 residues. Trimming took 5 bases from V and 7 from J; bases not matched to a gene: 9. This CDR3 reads CASSHQLGQGEAFF. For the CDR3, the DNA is TGTGCCAGCAGTCACCAATTAGGACAGGGTGAAGCTTTCTTT.

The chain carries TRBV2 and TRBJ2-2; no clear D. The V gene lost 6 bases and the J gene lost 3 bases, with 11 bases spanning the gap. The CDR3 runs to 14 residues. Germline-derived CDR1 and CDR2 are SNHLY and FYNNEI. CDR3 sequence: CASRLGLYTGELFF. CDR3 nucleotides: TGTGCCAGCAGGTTAGGGCTATACACCGGGGAGCTGTTTTTT.

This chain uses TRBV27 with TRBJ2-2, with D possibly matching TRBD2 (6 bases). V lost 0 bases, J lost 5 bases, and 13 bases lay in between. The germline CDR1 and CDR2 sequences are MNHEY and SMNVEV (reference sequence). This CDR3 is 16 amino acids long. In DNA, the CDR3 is TGTGCCAGCAGTTTATCGTGGGTGGGAGGAACCGGGGAGCTGTTTTTT. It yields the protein CASSLSWVGGTGELFF.

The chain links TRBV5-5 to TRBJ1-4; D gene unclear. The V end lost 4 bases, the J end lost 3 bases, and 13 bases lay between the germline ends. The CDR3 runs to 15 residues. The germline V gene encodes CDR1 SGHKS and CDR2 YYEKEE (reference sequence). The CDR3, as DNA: TGTGCCAGCAGCCTCGAGGATTATTCTAATGAAAAACTGTTTTTT. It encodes CASSLEDYSNEKLFF.

DNA for the CDR3: TGTGCCAGTAGTATTAGGGGAGGAGGCTACACCTTC. Protein sequence: CASSIRGGGYTF. The gene calls are TRBV19 and TRBJ1-2; perhaps TRBD1 as D (5 bases). This CDR3 has 12 amino acids. V dropped 3 bases and J dropped 8 bases, with 10 bases sitting between them. The germline V gene has CDR1 LNHDA and CDR2 SQIVND (reference sequence).

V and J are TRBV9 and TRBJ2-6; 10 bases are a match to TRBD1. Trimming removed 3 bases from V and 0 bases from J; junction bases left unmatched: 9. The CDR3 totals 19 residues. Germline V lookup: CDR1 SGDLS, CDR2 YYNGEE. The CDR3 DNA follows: TGTGCCAGCAGCGGTTGGGACCGGGACAGGGGCTCTGGGGCCAACGTCCTGACTTTC. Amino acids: CASSGWDRDRGSGANVLTF. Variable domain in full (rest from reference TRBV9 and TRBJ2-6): DSGVTQTPKHLITATGQRVTLRCSPRSGDLSVYWYQQSLDQGLQFLIQYYNGEERAKGNILERFSAQQFPDLHSELNLSSLELGDSALYFCASSGWDRDRGSGANVLTFGAGSRLTVL.

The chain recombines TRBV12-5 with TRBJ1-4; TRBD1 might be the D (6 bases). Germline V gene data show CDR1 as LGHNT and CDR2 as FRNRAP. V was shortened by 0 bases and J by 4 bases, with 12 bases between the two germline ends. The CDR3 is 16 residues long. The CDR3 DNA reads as TGTGCTAGTGGTTTGGTACGGGGGCAGGGTAATGAAAAACTGTTTTTT. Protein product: CASGLVRGQGNEKLFF.

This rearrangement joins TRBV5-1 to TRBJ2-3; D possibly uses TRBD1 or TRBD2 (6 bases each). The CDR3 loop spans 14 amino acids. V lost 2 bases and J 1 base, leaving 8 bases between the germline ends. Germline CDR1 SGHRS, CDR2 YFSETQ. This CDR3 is CASSFGGRTDTQYF. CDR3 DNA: TGCGCCAGCAGCTTTGGGGGGCGCACAGATACGCAGTATTTT.

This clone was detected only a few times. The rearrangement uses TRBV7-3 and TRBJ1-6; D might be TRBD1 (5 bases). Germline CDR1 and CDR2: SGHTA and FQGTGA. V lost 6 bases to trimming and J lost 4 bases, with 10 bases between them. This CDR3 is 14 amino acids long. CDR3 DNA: TGTGCCAGCAGACTGGGGCAGTATAATTCACCCCTCCACTTT. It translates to CASRLGQYNSPLHF.

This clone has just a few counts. CDR3 in DNA: TGTGCCAGCAGCTTTCAGGGGGTGGATGGCTATGGCTACACCTTC. Its translation is CASSFQGVDGYGYTF. V usage is TRBV7-2 and J usage is TRBJ1-2, with 7 nucleotides matching TRBD1. The germline V gene encodes CDR1 SGHTA and CDR2 FQGNSA. CDR3 length equals 15 residues. Trimming removed 3 bases from V and 4 bases from J; junction bases left unmatched: 8.